These 7 T cell receptor beta chains came from one sample sequenced in a study of cytomegalovirus exposure and HLA in healthy donors (dated by TCRdb to the late 2010s). The library came from the immunoSEQ multiplex PCR assay. For the multiplex PCR, a mixture combining 60 forward primers for TCR Vbeta segments and 13 reverse primers for TCR Jbeta segments was used. TCRdb re-hosts the immuneACCESS table, in-frame sequences only. Its copies lack some clones; in the studies checked, an unresolved V gene accounts for under half of them, and the cause for the rest is not known. This sample lists under 200,000 clones; more than 75% were detected once. About 3.5% of the sample is taken by the ten largest. Material: PBMCs. These receptors originate from a man aged 35 to 55 in good health and CMV-seropositive.

The rearrangement links TRBV7-2 to TRBJ2-5, with D tentatively TRBD2 (7 bases). CDR3 length: 14 residues. V was pared by 1 base and J by 5 bases, with 11 bases between. Germline V CDR1 and CDR2: SGHTA, FQGNSA. CDR3 bases: TGTGCCAGCAGCTTAGGGGGGGGCCGGGAGACCCAGTACTTC. It translates to CASSLGGGRETQYF.

The rearrangement uses TRBV4-1 and TRBJ2-7; 10 positions match TRBD1. Germline V lookup: CDR1 MGHRA, CDR2 YSYEKL. J lost 4 bases, V lost 2 bases, and 8 bases had no gene match. CDR3 length equals 16 residues. Here the CDR3 reads CASSQTGTGALYEQYF. The DNA for the CDR3 is TGCGCCAGCAGCCAAACCGGGACAGGGGCGTTGTACGAGCAGTACTTC.

The chain employs TRBV6-1 and TRBJ1-4, with TRBD1 as a possible D gene (5 bases). CDR3 length: 14 amino acids. Between the trimmed V and J ends, which lost 6 bases and 4 bases, there was a span of 12 bases. Germline V gives CDR1 MNHNS, CDR2 SASEGT. The CDR3 reads CASRQTASNEKLFF. The CDR3 DNA reads as TGTGCCAGCAGGCAGACAGCAAGTAATGAAAAACTGTTTTTT.

The rearrangement links TRBV4-3 to TRBJ2-3; 7 nucleotides agree with TRBD1. The CDR3 has 18 residues. Germline V gene sequence: CDR1 LGHNA, CDR2 YSLEER. The ends lost 2 bases at V and 1 base at J; junction bases unmatched: 12. CDR3 sequence reads: CASSQRSLGQIRTDTQYF. DNA for the CDR3: TGCGCCAGCAGCCAACGCTCCTTGGGACAGATTCGCACAGATACGCAGTATTTT.

The chain employs TRBV21-1 and TRBJ2-1; TRBD1 reflects the table's D call only, with no check against the DNA. TRBV21-1 is shown as a pseudogene. This CDR3 region has 15 residues. The CDR3 here is CASSTRDSSYNEQFF. CDR3 in DNA: TGTGCCAGCAGCACCCGGGACAGCTCCTACAATGAGCAGTTCTTC.

V gene TRBV9 combines with J gene TRBJ2-3; 14 bases match TRBD2. Germline CDR1 reads SGDLS; CDR2 reads YYNGEE. This CDR3 is 16 amino acids long. V dropped 4 bases and J dropped 5; count of bases not matched to a gene: 6. CDR3 in amino acids: CASSTRLAGGLDTQYF. For the CDR3, the DNA is TGTGCCAGCAGCACCCGACTAGCGGGGGGGTTAGATACGCAGTATTTT. Full variable domain (remainder filled in from reference TRBV9 and TRBJ2-3): DSGVTQTPKHLITATGQRVTLRCSPRSGDLSVYWYQQSLDQGLQFLIQYYNGEERAKGNILERFSAQQFPDLHSELNLSSLELGDSALYFCASSTRLAGGLDTQYFGPGTRLTVL.

The J gene is TRBJ1-2, the V gene TRBV7-6, with 8 bases lining up with TRBD1. With 5 bases clipped from V and 5 bases from J, the junction kept 10 bases outside the gene matches. CDR1 SGHVS and CDR2 FNYEAQ come from the germline V gene. This CDR3 is built from 15 residues. The CDR3 nucleotides are TGTGCCAGCAGCCCTGGCGGGGACAGGAGTTATGGCTACACCTTC. Amino acid sequence: CASSPGGDRSYGYTF.